The source of this T cell receptor beta chain is a study of T cell responses to AZD1222 COVID-19 vaccine. Per the germline V gene, CDR1 is SEHNR and CDR2 is FQNEAQ (reference sequence). The CDR3 spans 15 residues. The ends lost 5 bases at V and 5 bases at J; junction bases unmatched: 9. TCRdb's table, derived via immunoSEQ multiplex PCR, lists solely in-frame clones and lacks some. Found here are 80,000 to 100,000 clones, roughly 92% of them singletons; the top ten hold roughly 13%. Here the sequenced sample was peripheral blood, taken on day 0 of AZD1222 vaccination. This rearrangement joins TRBV7-9 to TRBJ2-3; TRBD1 matches 8 bases. The clonotype originates from an adult in good health. The CDR3 DNA follows: TGTGCCAGCAGCGGTAACAGGGGGTATGGAGATACGCAGTATTTT. The encoded protein is CASSGNRGYGDTQYF.